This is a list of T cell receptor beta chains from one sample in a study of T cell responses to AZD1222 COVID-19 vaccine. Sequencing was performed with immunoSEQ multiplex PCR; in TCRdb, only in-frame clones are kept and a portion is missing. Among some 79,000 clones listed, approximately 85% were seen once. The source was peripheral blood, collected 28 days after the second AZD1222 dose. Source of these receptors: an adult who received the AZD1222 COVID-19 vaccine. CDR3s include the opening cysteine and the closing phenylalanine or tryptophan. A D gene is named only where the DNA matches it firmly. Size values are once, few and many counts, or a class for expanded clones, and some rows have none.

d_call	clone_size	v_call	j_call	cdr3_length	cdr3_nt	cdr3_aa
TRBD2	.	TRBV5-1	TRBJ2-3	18	TGCGCCAGCAGCTTGGCCCCTAGCGGGAGGGCCCCTACAGATACGCAGTATTTT	CASSLAPSGRAPTDTQYF
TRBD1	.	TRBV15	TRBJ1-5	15	TGTGCCACCAGCAGAAGACAGGGAGTAAGTCAGCCCCAGCATTTT	CATSRRQGVSQPQHF
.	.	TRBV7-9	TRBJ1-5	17	TGTGCCAGCAGCTCAGCATCCTGGGGGGGGGCCTATCAGCCCCAGCATTTT	CASSSASWGGAYQPQHF
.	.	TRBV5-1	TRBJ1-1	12	TGCGCCAGCAGCTTGGTGGGAGATGAAGCTTTCTTT	CASSLVGDEAFF
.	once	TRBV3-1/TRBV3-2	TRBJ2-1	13	TGTGCCAGCAGCCAAGATAGGGGCAATGAGCAGTTCTTC	CASSQDRGNEQFF
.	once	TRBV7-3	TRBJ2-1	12	TGTGCCAGCAGCTTAGGGGCCGATGAGCAGTTCTTC	CASSLGADEQFF
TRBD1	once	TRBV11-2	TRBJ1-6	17	TGTGCCAGCAGCTTAGGGGTCGCAGGGGGCAATAATTCACCCCTCCACTTT	CASSLGVAGGNNSPLHF
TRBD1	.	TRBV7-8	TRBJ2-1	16	TGTGCCAGCAGCTCCAGGGACAGGGGTAGCTTGGATGAGCAGTTCTTC	CASSSRDRGSLDEQFF
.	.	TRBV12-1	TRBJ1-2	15	TGTGCCAGCAGTCCCCTCAGGGAGGTGGTTTGTGGCTACACCTTC	CASSPLREVVCGYTF
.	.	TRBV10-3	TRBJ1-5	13	TGTGCCATCATGTTTCGGGGTGATCAGCCCCAGCATTTT	CAIMFRGDQPQHF
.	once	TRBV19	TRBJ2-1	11	TGTGCCAGTAGCCTAGGGGATGAGCAGTTCTTC	CASSLGDEQFF
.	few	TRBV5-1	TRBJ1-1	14	TGCGCCAGCAGCCCCTTGGGAGGGACAACTGAAGCTTTCTTT	CASSPLGGTTEAFF
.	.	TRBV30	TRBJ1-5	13	TGTGCCTGGAGTGTAGACGGAAATCAGCCCCAGCATTTT	CAWSVDGNQPQHF
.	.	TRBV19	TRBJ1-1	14	TGTGCCAGTAACAACAGGGCCAGCTACACTGAAGCTTTCTTT	CASNNRASYTEAFF
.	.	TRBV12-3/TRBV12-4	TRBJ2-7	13	TGTGCCAGCAGTTACGGCAGCCACTACGAGCAGTACTTC	CASSYGSHYEQYF
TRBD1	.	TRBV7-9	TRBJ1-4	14	TGTGCCAGCAGCTCGGGACAGGGAAGAGAAAAACTGTTTTTT	CASSSGQGREKLFF
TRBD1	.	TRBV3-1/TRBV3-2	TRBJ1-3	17	TGTGCCAGCAGCCAAGACCCTAGGACAGGGGAGAGAAACACCATATATTTT	CASSQDPRTGERNTIYF
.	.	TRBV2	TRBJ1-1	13	TGTGCCAGCAGTGCGGTATTTGGCACTGAAGCTTTCTTT	CASSAVFGTEAFF
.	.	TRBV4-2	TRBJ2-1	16	TGTGCCAGCAGCCAAGCTCCAGCAGGCTCCTACAATGAGCAGTTCTTC	CASSQAPAGSYNEQFF
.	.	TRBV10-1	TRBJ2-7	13	TGCGCCAGCAGCCCGGACGGAGTCAACGAGCAGTACTTC	CASSPDGVNEQYF
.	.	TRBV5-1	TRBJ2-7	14	TGCGCCAGCAGCTTGTGGGGACAATCCTACGAGCAGTACTTC	CASSLWGQSYEQYF
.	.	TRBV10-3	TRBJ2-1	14	TGTGCCATCAGCCCGGGCCCGGGGGGCGATGAGCAGTTCTTC	CAISPGPGGDEQFF
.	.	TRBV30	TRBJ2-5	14	TGTGCCTGGAGATTCAGCCCCAGAGCGGGGACCCAGTACTTC	CAWRFSPRAGTQYF
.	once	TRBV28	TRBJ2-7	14	TGTGCCAGCAGTTTAGGGGTTCTGACCTACGAGCAGTACTTC	CASSLGVLTYEQYF
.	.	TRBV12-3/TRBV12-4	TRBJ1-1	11	TGTGCCAGCTCCCGGGAGGGCGAAGCTTTCTTT	CASSREGEAFF
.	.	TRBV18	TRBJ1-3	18	TGTGCCAGCTCACCACCTAGTGTGAGAGGGCTAGCTGGAAACACCATATATTTT	CASSPPSVRGLAGNTIYF
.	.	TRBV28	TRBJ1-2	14	TGTGCCAGCATCCAAGCAGGGCCTAACTATGGCTACACCTTC	CASIQAGPNYGYTF
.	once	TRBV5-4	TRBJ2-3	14	TGTGCCAGCAGTTCTCCTTTTAGCACAGATACGCAGTATTTT	CASSSPFSTDTQYF
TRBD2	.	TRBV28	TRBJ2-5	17	TGTGCCAGCAGCCCCCGGGCTAGCGGGAGGGTAGGGGAGACCCAGTACTTC	CASSPRASGRVGETQYF
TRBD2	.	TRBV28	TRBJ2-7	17	TGTGACGCCTCGGGGAGGGGCTCCTTGATAACAACCTACGAGCAGTACTTC	CDASGRGSLITTYEQYF
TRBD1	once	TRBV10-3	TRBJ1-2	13	TGTGCCATCAGTAGGGACAGGGAGTATGGCTACACCTTC	CAISRDREYGYTF